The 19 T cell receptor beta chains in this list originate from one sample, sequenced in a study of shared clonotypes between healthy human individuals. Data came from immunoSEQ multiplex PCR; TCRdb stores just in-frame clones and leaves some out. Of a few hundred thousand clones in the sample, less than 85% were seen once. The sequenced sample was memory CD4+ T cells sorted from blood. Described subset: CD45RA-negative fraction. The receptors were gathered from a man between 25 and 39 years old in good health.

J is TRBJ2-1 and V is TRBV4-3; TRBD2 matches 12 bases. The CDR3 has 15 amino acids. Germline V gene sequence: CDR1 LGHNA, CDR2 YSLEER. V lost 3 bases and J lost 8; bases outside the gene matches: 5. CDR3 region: CASSQTSGSGDEQFF. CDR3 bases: TGCGCCAGCAGCCAGACTAGCGGGAGTGGCGATGAGCAGTTCTTC.

CDR3 coding DNA: TGTGCCAGCATTCAGGGGGCCTTCGAAGCTTTCTTT. Translation: CASIQGAFEAFF. V is TRBV6-6 and J is TRBJ1-1; 8 positions agree with TRBD1. Trimming took 7 bases from V and 8 from J; bases not matched to a gene: 6. The length of the CDR3 is 12 residues. Germline V CDR1 and CDR2: MNHNY, SVGAGI (reference sequence).

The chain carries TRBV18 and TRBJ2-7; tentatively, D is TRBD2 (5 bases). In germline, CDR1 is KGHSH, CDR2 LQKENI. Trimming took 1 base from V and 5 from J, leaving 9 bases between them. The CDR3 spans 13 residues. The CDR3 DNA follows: TGTGCCAGCTCACCACACCCGGAGGACGAGCAGTACTTC. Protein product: CASSPHPEDEQYF.

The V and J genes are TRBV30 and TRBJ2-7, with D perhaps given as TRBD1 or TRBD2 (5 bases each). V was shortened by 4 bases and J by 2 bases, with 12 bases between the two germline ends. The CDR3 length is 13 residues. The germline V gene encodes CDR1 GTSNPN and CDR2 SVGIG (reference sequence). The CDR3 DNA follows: TGTGCCTGGACGGGGCCTACCACCTACGAGCAGTACTTC. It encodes CAWTGPTTYEQYF.

The CDR3 nucleotides are TGTGCCACCAGAGCCGTTGGACAGGGCCTATCGTCGTGGACCGGGGAGCTGTTTTTT. Translating gives CATRAVGQGLSSWTGELFF. The chain recombines TRBV27 with TRBJ2-2, with 8 positions matching TRBD1. The CDR3 has 19 residues. Germline assignment: CDR1 MNHEY and CDR2 SMNVEV (reference sequence). Trimming took 10 bases from V and 5 from J; bases not matched to a gene: 24.

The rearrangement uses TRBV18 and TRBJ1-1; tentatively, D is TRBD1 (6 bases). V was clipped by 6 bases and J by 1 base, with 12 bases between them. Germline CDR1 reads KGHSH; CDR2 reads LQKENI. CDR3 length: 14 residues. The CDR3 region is CASSPNRENTEAFF. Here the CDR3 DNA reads TGTGCCAGCTCTCCGAACAGGGAGAACACTGAAGCTTTCTTT.

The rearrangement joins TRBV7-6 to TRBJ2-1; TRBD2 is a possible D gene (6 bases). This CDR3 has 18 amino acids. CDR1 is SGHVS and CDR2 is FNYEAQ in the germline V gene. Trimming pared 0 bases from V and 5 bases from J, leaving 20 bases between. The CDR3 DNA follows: TGTGCCAGCAGCTTAGCGTTTAGCGGTCCTAGTTCTGACAATGAGCAGTTCTTC. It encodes CASSLAFSGPSSDNEQFF.

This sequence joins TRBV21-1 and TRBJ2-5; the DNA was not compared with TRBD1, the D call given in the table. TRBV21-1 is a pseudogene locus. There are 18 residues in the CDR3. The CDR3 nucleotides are TGTGCCAGCAGCAAAGAGGGTCCGATTAAGGGGCCCGGAGAGACCCAGTACTTC. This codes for CASSKEGPIKGPGETQYF.

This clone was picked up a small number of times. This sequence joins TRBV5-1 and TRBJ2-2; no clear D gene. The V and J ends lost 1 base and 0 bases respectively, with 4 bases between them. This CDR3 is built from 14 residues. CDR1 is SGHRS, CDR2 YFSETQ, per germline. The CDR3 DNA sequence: TGCGCCAGCAGCTTGCTCTCGAACACCGGGGAGCTGTTTTTT. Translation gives CASSLLSNTGELFF.

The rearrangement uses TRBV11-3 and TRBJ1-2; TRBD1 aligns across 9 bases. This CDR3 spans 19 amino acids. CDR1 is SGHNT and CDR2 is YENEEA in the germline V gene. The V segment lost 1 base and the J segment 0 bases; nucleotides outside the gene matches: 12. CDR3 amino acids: CASSLGEWRDRAPNYGYTF. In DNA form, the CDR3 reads TGTGCCAGCAGCTTAGGGGAGTGGCGGGACAGGGCACCTAACTATGGCTACACCTTC.

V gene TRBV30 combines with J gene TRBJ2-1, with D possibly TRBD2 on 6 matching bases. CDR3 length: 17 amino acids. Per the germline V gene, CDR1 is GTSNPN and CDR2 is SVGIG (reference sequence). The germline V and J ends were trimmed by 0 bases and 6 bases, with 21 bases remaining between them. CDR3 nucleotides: TGTGCCTGGAGTGTTCGCCTAGCGCTTCAAAGGTTCAATGAGCAGTTCTTC. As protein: CAWSVRLALQRFNEQFF.

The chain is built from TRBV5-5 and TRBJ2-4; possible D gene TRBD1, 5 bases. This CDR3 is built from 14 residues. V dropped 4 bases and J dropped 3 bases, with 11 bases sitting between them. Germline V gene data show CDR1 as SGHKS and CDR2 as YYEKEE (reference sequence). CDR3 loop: CASSPTVLKNIQYF. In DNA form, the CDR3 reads TGTGCCAGCAGCCCGACAGTCCTCAAAAACATTCAGTACTTC.

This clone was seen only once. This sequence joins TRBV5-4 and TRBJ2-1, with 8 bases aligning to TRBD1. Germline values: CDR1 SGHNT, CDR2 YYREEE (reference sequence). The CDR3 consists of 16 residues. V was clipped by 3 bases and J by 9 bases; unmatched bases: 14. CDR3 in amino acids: CASSSGRDRSWGEQFF. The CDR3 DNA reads TGTGCCAGCAGCTCGGGAAGGGACAGGAGCTGGGGTGAGCAGTTCTTC.

For the CDR3, the DNA is TGTGCCAGCAGCAAATCCCGGAACAGGGGGCGAAGTTCCTACGAGCAGTACTTC. Protein sequence: CASSKSRNRGRSSYEQYF. This chain joins TRBV21-1 and TRBJ2-7; TRBD1, the table's D call, was not compared with the DNA. TRBV21-1 is listed as a pseudogene. CDR3 length: 18 residues.

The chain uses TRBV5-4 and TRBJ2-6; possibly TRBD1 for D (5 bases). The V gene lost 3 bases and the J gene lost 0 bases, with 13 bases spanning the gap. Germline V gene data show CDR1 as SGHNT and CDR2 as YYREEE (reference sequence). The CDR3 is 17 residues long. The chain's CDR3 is CASSSDSHLSGANVLTF. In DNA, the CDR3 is TGTGCCAGCAGCTCAGACAGCCACCTCTCTGGGGCCAACGTCCTGACTTTC.

The CDR3 coding sequence is TGTGCCAGCAGCTTAGTGGGGACGGGCGAGACCCAGTACTTC. It specifies CASSLVGTGETQYF. The V and J genes are TRBV7-7 and TRBJ2-5; D tentatively fits TRBD1 or TRBD2 (5 bases each). Deletions cut 1 base from V and 5 bases from J, with 11 bases between. Germline-derived CDR1 and CDR2 are SSHAT and FNYEAQ (reference sequence). This CDR3 has 14 residues.

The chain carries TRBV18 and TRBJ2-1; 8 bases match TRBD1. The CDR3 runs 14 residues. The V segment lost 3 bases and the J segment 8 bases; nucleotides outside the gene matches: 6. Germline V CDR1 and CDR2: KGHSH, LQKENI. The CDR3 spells CASSPLQGAHEQFF. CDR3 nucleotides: TGTGCCAGCTCACCCTTGCAGGGGGCCCATGAGCAGTTCTTC.

CDR3 protein: CASSRPRLGLSNEQFF. CDR3 DNA: TGTGCCAGCAGCCGCCCCAGACTAGGTCTATCCAATGAGCAGTTCTTC. This rearrangement joins TRBV16 to TRBJ2-1; TRBD2 might be the D (6 bases). CDR1 and CDR2 from the germline V gene are KGHSY and FQNENV. Trimming removed 4 bases from V and 6 bases from J, with 19 bases in between. The CDR3 length is 16 residues.

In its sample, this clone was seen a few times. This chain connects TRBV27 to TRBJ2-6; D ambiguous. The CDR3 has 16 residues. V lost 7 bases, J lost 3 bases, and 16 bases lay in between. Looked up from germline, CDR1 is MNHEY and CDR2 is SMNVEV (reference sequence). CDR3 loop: CASKLVGGYGANVLTF. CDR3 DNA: TGTGCCAGCAAGTTAGTCGGCGGTTATGGGGCCAACGTCCTGACTTTC.